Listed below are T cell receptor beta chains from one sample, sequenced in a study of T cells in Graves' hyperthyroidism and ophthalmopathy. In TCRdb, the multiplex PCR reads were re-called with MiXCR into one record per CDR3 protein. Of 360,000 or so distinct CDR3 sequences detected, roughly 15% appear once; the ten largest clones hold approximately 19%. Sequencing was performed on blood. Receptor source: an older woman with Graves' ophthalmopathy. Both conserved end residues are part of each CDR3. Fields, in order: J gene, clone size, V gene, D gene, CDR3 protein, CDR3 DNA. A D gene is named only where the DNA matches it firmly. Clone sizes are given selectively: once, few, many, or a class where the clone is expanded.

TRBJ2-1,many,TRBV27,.,CASSHPHSGSYNEQFF,TGTGCCAGCAGTCACCCCCATTCGGGGTCCTACAATGAGCAGTTCTTC
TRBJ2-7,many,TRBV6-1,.,CASSVGGLGAVEQYF,TGTGCCAGCAGTGTGGGGGGACTGGGGGCAGTCGAGCAGTACTTC
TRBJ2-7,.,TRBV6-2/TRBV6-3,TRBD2,CASSGRGGEQYF,TGTGCCAGCAGTGGTCGGGGGGGGGAGCAGTACTTC
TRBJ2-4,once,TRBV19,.,CASSIGGTKNIQYF,TGTGCCAGTAGTATCGGGGGAACCAAAAACATTCAGTACTTC
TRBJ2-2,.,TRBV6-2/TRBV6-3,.,CASSYSGSIGTGELFF,TGTGCCAGCAGTTACTCAGGGTCGATTGGCACCGGGGAGCTGTTTTTT
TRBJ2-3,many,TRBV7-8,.,CASSLQGIDTQYF,TGTGCCAGCAGCTTGCAGGGGATAGATACGCAGTATTTT
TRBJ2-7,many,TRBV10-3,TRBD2,CAISPGTRGYEQYF,TGTGCCATCAGTCCCGGGACTAGGGGATACGAGCAGTACTTC
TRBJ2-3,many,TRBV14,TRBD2,CASSQDGREQGDTQYF,TGTGCCAGCAGCCAAGATGGGCGGGAGCAGGGAGATACGCAGTATTTT
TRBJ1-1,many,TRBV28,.,CASGGMNTEAFF,TGTGCCAGCGGGGGTATGAACACTGAAGCTTTCTTT
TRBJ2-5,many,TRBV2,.,CASAWGEETQYF,TGTGCCAGCGCCTGGGGGGAAGAGACCCAGTACTTC
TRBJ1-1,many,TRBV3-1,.,CASSQERMGTEAFF,TGTGCCAGCAGCCAAGAGAGGATGGGGACTGAAGCTTTCTTT
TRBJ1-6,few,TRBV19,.,CASSRSLTLSLPLHF,TGTGCCAGTAGCCGCTCGTTGACTTTGAGTCTCCCCCTCCACTTT
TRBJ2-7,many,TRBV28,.,CASSLSGGHYEQYF,TGTGCCAGCAGTTTATCAGGGGGGCACTACGAGCAGTACTTC
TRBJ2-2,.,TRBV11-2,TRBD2,CASRMVRRVAGGPSTGELFF,TGTGCCAGCAGAATGGTCCGCCGGGTAGCGGGAGGGCCGAGCACCGGGGAGCTGTTTTTT
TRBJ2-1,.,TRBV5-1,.,CASSSGTARDEQFF,TGCGCCAGCAGCTCCGGGACTGCGCGGGATGAGCAGTTCTTC
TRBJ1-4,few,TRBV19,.,CASSIYRAATNEKLFF,TGTGCCAGTAGTATTTACAGGGCGGCGACTAATGAAAAACTGTTTTTT